Included here is one T cell receptor beta chain sequence, with context. Antigen specificity is unknown. The data were obtained in a study of cytomegalovirus exposure and HLA in healthy donors. Study-level findings and limits: Earlier results showed most TCR beta V segments being productive about 87% or about 30% of the time.

PCR amplification relied on 60 Vbeta primers (plus 13 Jbeta primers). TCRdb keeps only in-frame clones here, not all; method: immunoSEQ multiplex PCR. The sample carries about 190,000 clones, 81% recorded once. Per germline, CDR1 SGHTA and CDR2 FQGNSA. Trimming took 1 base from V and 3 from J, leaving 8 bases between them. The CDR3 is made up of 14 amino acids. The receptor was derived from a man between 35 and 55 years old in good health and CMV-seropositive. The sample taken for sequencing was PBMCs. V gene TRBV7-2 combines with J gene TRBJ2-3; D is unclear. The CDR3 spells CASSLEQSTDTQYF. The CDR3 DNA is TGTGCCAGCAGCTTAGAACAGAGTACAGATACGCAGTATTTT.